A single sample is the source of the 14 T cell receptor beta chains below, sequenced in a study of vaccination and CD4 T cells after COVID-19. Treatment denoted: roughly ten-day PBMC culture with coronavirus spike peptide pools or control peptides (ViraFEST assay). Which antigens these TCRs recognize remains unknown. An Oncomine TCR Beta short-read assay was used to sequence the DNA from cultured CD4+ T cells. Via MiXCR, TCRdb re-called the PCR reads, giving one row per CDR3 protein. The sample holds around 15,000 distinct CDR3 sequences; approximately 60% are singletons and the top ten take roughly 10%. What was sequenced was CD4+ T cells from blood, cultured in vitro. Source of these receptors: a human donor who had recovered from COVID-19.

The rearrangement joins TRBV28 to TRBJ2-5; TRBD1 aligns across 8 bases. The CDR3 is made up of 14 amino acids. Germline V gene lookup returns CDR1 MDHEN and CDR2 SYDVKM. Unmatched junction bases numbered 6, after V lost 4 bases and J lost 5 bases. The CDR3 DNA sequence: TGTGCCAGCAGTTCCGGACAGGGACGGGAGACCCAGTACTTC. It translates to CASSSGQGRETQYF.

The chain carries TRBV30 and TRBJ2-5; no clear D gene. The V gene lost 3 bases and the J gene lost 6 bases, with 8 bases spanning the gap. CDR1 and CDR2 (germline): GTSNPN, SVGIG (reference sequence). This CDR3 spans 11 amino acids. The CDR3: CAWRGSQTQYF. Written as DNA, the CDR3 is TGTGCCTGGAGGGGGTCGCAGACCCAGTACTTC.

The gene calls are TRBV7-2 and TRBJ1-3; D is ambiguous. The CDR3 runs to 14 residues. V shed 2 bases and J shed 0 bases, with 5 bases lying between them. CDR1 and CDR2 from the germline V gene are SGHTA and FQGNSA. CDR3 DNA sequence: TGTGCCAGCAGCTTATGGACCTCTGGAAACACCATATATTTT. Protein sequence: CASSLWTSGNTIYF.

J is TRBJ1-3 and V is TRBV20-1; D is unclear. Trimming took 0 bases from V and 5 from J, leaving 5 bases between them. The V gene's germline CDR1 is DFQATT and CDR2 SNEGSKA (reference sequence). This CDR3 spans 12 amino acids. The CDR3 DNA sequence: TGCAGTGCTAGAGAATCCAGAAACACCATATATTTT. It yields the protein CSARESRNTIYF.

This clonotype was picked up a small number of times. The chain couples TRBV20-1 to TRBJ2-1, with D tentatively TRBD1 (6 bases). The end of the DNA is better explained by TRBJ2-7, so the J call may be wrong. This CDR3 has 12 residues. Germline values: CDR1 DFQATT, CDR2 SNEGSKA (reference sequence). CDR3 loop: CSAPRGNYEQYF. CDR3 DNA sequence: TGCAGTGCTCCCAGGGGTAATTACGAGCAGTACTTC.

The chain couples TRBV30 to TRBJ1-2; no firm D call. The V gene lost 4 bases and the J gene lost 0 bases, with 12 bases spanning the gap. Germline V gene lookup returns CDR1 GTSNPN and CDR2 SVGIG (reference sequence). CDR3 size: 14 residues. The CDR3 nucleotides read TGTGCCTGGACCCCGGGCCCCGCTAACTATGGCTACACCTTC. Amino acids: CAWTPGPANYGYTF.

The chain links TRBV6-5 to TRBJ1-2, with D possibly being TRBD1 (6 bases). The CDR3 has 19 residues. Trimming cost V 0 bases and J 1 base, with 21 bases left between them. Germline V CDR1 and CDR2: MNHEY, SVGAGI. The CDR3 region has the DNA TGTGCCAGCAGTTACTCGAACCCTGGGGGCGGGGGAGGTAACTATGGCTACACCTTC. Its protein product is CASSYSNPGGGGGNYGYTF.

The chain employs TRBV28 and TRBJ2-7; D is uncertain. Germline V CDR1 and CDR2: MDHEN, SYDVKM. Trimming shortened V by 7 bases and J by 1 base, and 11 bases separated the two germline ends. The CDR3 is made up of 13 amino acids. The CDR3 bases are TGTGCCAGCACCCTTCCCAATTCCTACGAGCAGTACTTC. Translation gives CASTLPNSYEQYF.

The chain combines TRBV9 with TRBJ1-6; D is unresolved. The CDR3 is made up of 12 amino acids. The V gene's germline CDR1 is SGDLS and CDR2 YYNGEE. V dropped 3 bases and J dropped 9 bases, with 7 bases sitting between them. The CDR3 protein is CASSDLSSPLHF. DNA for the CDR3: TGTGCCAGCAGCGACCTGAGTTCACCCCTCCACTTT.

This chain joins TRBV6-1 and TRBJ2-7, with 8 bases fitting TRBD1. The CDR3 runs to 14 residues. Germline V CDR1 and CDR2: MNHNS, SASEGT. V shed 6 bases and J 3 bases; nucleotides not matched to a gene: 7. DNA of the CDR3: TGTGCCAGCAGACTTACGGGACAGGTCTACGAGCAGTACTTC. It specifies CASRLTGQVYEQYF.

The rearrangement links TRBV29-1 to TRBJ1-6; tentatively, D is TRBD1 (6 bases). The CDR3 loop spans 13 amino acids. Germline assignment: CDR1 SQVTM and CDR2 ANQGSEA. Trimming shortened V by 5 bases and J by 8 bases, and 13 bases separated the two germline ends. CDR3 protein: CSVKQGLDSPLHF. The CDR3 nucleotides read TGCAGCGTTAAACAGGGTTTGGATTCACCCCTCCACTTT.

The chain recombines TRBV29-1 with TRBJ1-2, with 7 bases aligning to TRBD1. CDR3 size: 13 residues. V dropped 5 bases and J dropped 6; count of bases not matched to a gene: 9. Looked up from germline, CDR1 is SQVTM and CDR2 is ANQGSEA. CDR3 loop: CSVISDRDHGYTF. The CDR3 DNA is TGCAGCGTTATCTCCGACAGGGATCATGGCTACACCTTC.

This clonotype was detected only a few times. This chain uses TRBV24-1 with TRBJ1-6, with 7 bases fitting TRBD1. Germline CDR1 and CDR2: KGHDR and SFDVKD. This CDR3 comprises 15 residues. The V and J ends lost 6 bases and 3 bases, in that order; junction bases with no gene match: 4. The CDR3: CATSSGTVYNSPLHF. Here the CDR3 DNA reads TGTGCCACCAGTTCCGGGACAGTCTATAATTCACCCCTCCACTTT.

The genes are TRBV6-1 and TRBJ2-2, with no clear D. Germline values: CDR1 MNHNS, CDR2 SASEGT. This CDR3 region has 13 residues. V lost 4 bases and J lost 0, with 3 bases in between. The CDR3 reads CASSGTNTGELFF. The CDR3 DNA reads TGTGCCAGCAGTGGAACGAACACCGGGGAGCTGTTTTTT.